This T cell receptor beta chain was sequenced during a study of T cells in localized non-small cell lung cancer. Notes on the study in general: In adjacent lung, a median around 52 of the top 100 tumor clones were found.

Trimming stripped 0 bases from V and 0 bases from J, with 13 bases between. The CDR3 has 16 residues. CDR1 SGDLS and CDR2 YYNGEE come from the germline V gene. A note on this clone: The target antigen is unknown.

Assay used: immunoSEQ multiplex PCR; TCRdb lists only in-frame clones, some missing. Seen here are some 64,000 clones, 80% to 90% observed once, and the top ten hold around 4.6%. The chain recombines TRBV9 with TRBJ2-7; no reliable D call. The input for sequencing was PBMCs, taken before any cancer treatment. The receptor's source is a man aged 40 to 75 with stage II lung adenocarcinoma. CDR3 amino acids: CASSVGSGPSSYEQYF. CDR3 DNA sequence: TGTGCCAGCAGCGTAGGGTCCGGGCCCAGCTCCTACGAGCAGTACTTC. The variable domain in full, with the rest retrieved from reference TRBV9 and TRBJ2-7, is DSGVTQTPKHLITATGQRVTLRCSPRSGDLSVYWYQQSLDQGLQFLIQYYNGEERAKGNILERFSAQQFPDLHSELNLSSLELGDSALYFCASSVGSGPSSYEQYFGPGTRLTVT.